Below, 14 T cell receptor beta chains from the same sample are listed, as sequenced in a study of blood T cell repertoires in COVID-19. Clones were read by immunoSEQ multiplex PCR, and TCRdb kept only the in-frame ones, dropping some. The table includes about 290,000 clones, approximately 80% detected once. Sequencing was done on a sample of peripheral blood. The receptors were gathered from a woman between 50 and 59 years old with active or convalescent COVID-19.

This chain links TRBV30 with TRBJ2-7; perhaps TRBD2 as D (6 bases). The V end was cut by 4 bases, the J end by 4 bases, with 11 bases between. Germline loops: CDR1 GTSNPN, CDR2 SVGIG (reference sequence). The CDR3 has 12 amino acids. CDR3 nucleotide sequence: TGTGCCTGGACGGGGGAGTCATACGAGCAGTACTTC. It codes for CAWTGESYEQYF.

The J gene is TRBJ2-7, the V gene TRBV7-6, with D tentatively TRBD2 (6 bases). The V end was cut by 1 base, the J end by 2 bases, with 15 bases between. The CDR3 spans 16 residues. Looked up from germline, CDR1 is SGHVS and CDR2 is FNYEAQ. The CDR3 DNA reads TGTGCCAGCAGCTTAGGGCCCAGCGGGTCCACCTACGAGCAGTACTTC. It is translated as CASSLGPSGSTYEQYF.

V gene TRBV5-1 combines with J gene TRBJ2-4; D is uncertain. CDR3 length: 14 amino acids. CDR1 SGHRS and CDR2 YFSETQ come from the germline V gene. V was trimmed by 3 bases and J by 0 bases, leaving 7 bases between them. CDR3: CASSYTVAKNIQYF. The CDR3 region has the DNA TGCGCCAGCAGCTATACGGTAGCCAAAAACATTCAGTACTTC. The variable domain in full, completed from reference TRBV5-1 and TRBJ2-4, reads KAGVTQTPRYLIKTRGQQVTLSCSPISGHRSVSWYQQTPGQGLQFLFEYFSETQRNKGNFPGRFSGRQFSNSRSEMNVSTLELGDSALYLCASSYTVAKNIQYFGAGTRLSVL.

In this sample, this clone turned up a few times. J is TRBJ2-7 and V is TRBV7-9, with TRBD1 identical over 9 bases. This CDR3 region has 17 residues. Germline CDR1 and CDR2: SEHNR and FQNEAQ (reference sequence). V lost 5 bases to trimming and J lost 5 bases; unmatched junction nucleotides: 16. The DNA of the CDR3 is TGTGCCAGCAGCGGACACCCGGGACAGGGTAATATCGACGAGCAGTACTTC. Protein: CASSGHPGQGNIDEQYF.

V and J are TRBV6-4 and TRBJ2-2, with TRBD2 identical over 12 bases. Germline V lookup: CDR1 MRHNA, CDR2 SNTAGT. CDR3 length equals 17 residues. The junction had 8 bases not matched to a gene; V was cut back by 7 bases and J by 2 bases. CDR3 sequence: CASTALAGGSNTGELFF. DNA for the CDR3: TGTGCCAGCACCGCCCTAGCGGGAGGGTCAAACACCGGGGAGCTGTTTTTT.

The gene calls are TRBV3-1 (or the pseudogene TRBV3-2) and TRBJ2-3; D may be TRBD2 (6 bases). Germline values: CDR1 LGHDT, CDR2 YNNKEL (reference sequence). Trimming removed 3 bases from V and 0 bases from J, with 7 bases in between. The CDR3 is 14 amino acids. The CDR3: CASSHGTSTDTQYF. DNA for the CDR3: TGTGCCAGCAGCCACGGGACTAGCACAGATACGCAGTATTTT.

The chain employs TRBV18 and TRBJ2-7, with 10 nucleotides matching TRBD2. After removal of 3 bases from V and 7 bases from J, the junction contained 6 bases not matched to a gene. This CDR3 has 14 amino acids. The germline gives CDR1 KGHSH, CDR2 LQKENI. CDR3 nucleotides: TGTGCCAGCTCACCTACTAGCGGGATTGGAGAGCAGTACTTC. It is translated as CASSPTSGIGEQYF.

The sample holds many counts of this clone. The V call is TRBV7-9, the J call TRBJ1-1; 7 bases match TRBD1. This CDR3 region has 18 residues. CDR1 is SEHNR and CDR2 is FQNEAQ in the germline V gene (reference sequence). V shed 5 bases, J shed 6 bases, and the junction held 21 bases outside the gene matches. In nucleotides, the CDR3 is TGTGCCAGCAGCCCATGGGCGGGACAGACGGTCGCGAGGGCTGAAGCTTTCTTT. It encodes CASSPWAGQTVARAEAFF.

This rearrangement joins TRBV28 to TRBJ1-2; D perhaps matches TRBD1 (6 bases). The length of the CDR3 is 14 residues. Germline assignment: CDR1 MDHEN and CDR2 SYDVKM. Trimming removed 4 bases from V and 6 bases from J, with 15 bases in between. As DNA, the CDR3 is TGTGCCAGCAGTTCCATACAGGGTGGAGATGGCTACACCTTC. Amino acids: CASSSIQGGDGYTF.

A few counts support this clone. The chain is built from TRBV12-3 or TRBV12-4 and TRBJ1-1; no definite D call. The CDR3 has 13 residues. Deletions cut 6 bases from V and 5 bases from J, with 13 bases between. The CDR3 sequence is CASRWTRGTEAFF. The CDR3 nucleotides read TGTGCCAGCAGATGGACCCGAGGGACTGAAGCTTTCTTT.

The chain recombines TRBV27 with TRBJ2-3; D possibly corresponds to TRBD2 (6 bases). The CDR3 runs 14 residues. Trimming shortened V by 6 bases and J by 6 bases, and 16 bases separated the two germline ends. CDR1 MNHEY and CDR2 SMNVEV come from the germline V gene (reference sequence). CDR3 residues: CASSYRDRGDTQYF. The CDR3 DNA follows: TGTGCCAGCAGCTATCGTGACCGGGGGGATACGCAGTATTTT.

The rearrangement links TRBV24-1 to TRBJ2-6; possible D gene TRBD1, 5 bases. The germline V and J ends were trimmed by 9 bases and 0 bases, with 17 bases remaining between them. The germline CDR1 and CDR2 sequences are KGHDR and SFDVKD. This CDR3 comprises 17 residues. CDR3 protein: CATALGPTDSGANVLTF. DNA of the CDR3: TGTGCCACCGCCTTGGGGCCGACAGACTCTGGGGCCAACGTCCTGACTTTC.

J is TRBJ2-2 and V is TRBV11-2; TRBD1 matches 9 bases. Germline CDR1 and CDR2: SGHAT and FQNNGV. V lost 2 bases to trimming and J lost 6 bases; unmatched junction nucleotides: 4. This CDR3 is built from 15 residues. The CDR3 region is CASSLNRGQAGELFF. As DNA, the CDR3 is TGTGCCAGCAGCTTAAACAGGGGGCAAGCCGGGGAGCTGTTTTTT.

The V and J genes are TRBV9 and TRBJ2-1, with D tentatively TRBD1 (6 bases). Germline-derived CDR1 and CDR2 are SGDLS and YYNGEE. This CDR3 is built from 13 residues. Trimming took 0 bases from V and 9 from J, leaving 10 bases between them. The CDR3 region is CASSVVLGGEQFF. The CDR3 DNA is TGTGCCAGCAGCGTAGTTTTAGGGGGTGAGCAGTTCTTC.